The 27 T cell receptor beta chains in this list originate from one sample, sequenced in a study of blood T cell repertoires in COVID-19. The protocol was immunoSEQ multiplex PCR, while the TCRdb copy is restricted to in-frame clones and leaves out a portion. The table includes 55,000 to 75,000 clones, about 81% detected once. The sequenced sample consisted of peripheral blood. The origin of the receptors is a man older than 75 with acute or convalescent COVID-19.

The chain joins TRBV15 to TRBJ1-1; possibly TRBD1 for D (6 bases). CDR3 length: 14 amino acids. Trimming cost V 5 bases and J 10 bases, with 20 bases left between them. CDR1 is LNHNV and CDR2 is YYDKDF in the germline V gene (reference sequence). The CDR3 region has the DNA TGTGCCACCAGCCCGACAGGATTGGGGCTAATAGCTTTCTTT. Translated, it gives CATSPTGLGLIAFF.

Details on this clone: Given the absence of the conserved phenylalanine or tryptophan at the CDR3 end, a read error is likely. Because the CDR3's place on the DNA is in doubt, the DNA is left out and the CDR3 is given as listed by TCRdb. This sequence joins TRBV24-1 and TRBJ2-3; TRBD2, the table's D call, lacks a check against the DNA. The germline CDR1 and CDR2 sequences are KGHDR and SFDVKD. The CDR3 sequence runs 10 residues, both termini included. The CDR3 reads CATSDLAPLS.

In regard to this clone: In the same sample, other DNA sequences code for this CDR3. The CDR3 DNA reads as TGTGCCAGCAGTTACTATGGGGGCACCTACGAGCAGTACTTC. This gives the protein CASSYYGGTYEQYF. J is TRBJ2-7 and V is TRBV6-6; a possible D gene is TRBD1 (6 bases). The germline V gene encodes CDR1 MNHNY and CDR2 SVGAGI (reference sequence). V was pared by 1 base and J by 2 bases, with 9 bases between. This CDR3 is 14 amino acids long.

The genes are TRBV28 and TRBJ2-1; D perhaps matches TRBD2 (6 bases). This CDR3 spans 16 amino acids. The germline V gene has CDR1 MDHEN and CDR2 SYDVKM. V lost 2 bases, J lost 7 bases, and 18 bases lay in between. CDR3 loop: CASSLSSSVYENEQFF. CDR3 coding DNA: TGTGCCAGCAGTTTAAGCTCTAGCGTCTACGAGAATGAGCAGTTCTTC.

The rearrangement joins TRBV30 to TRBJ1-1, with D perhaps TRBD1 (6 bases). The CDR3 contains 14 residues. The germline gives CDR1 GTSNPN, CDR2 SVGIG (reference sequence). V lost 3 bases to trimming and J lost 3 bases, with 14 bases between them. The CDR3 loop is CAWSEGGEYTEAFF. CDR3 nucleotides: TGTGCCTGGAGCGAAGGGGGAGAGTACACTGAAGCTTTCTTT.

The chain couples TRBV5-1 to TRBJ2-2; possible D gene TRBD2, 5 bases. Germline assignment: CDR1 SGHRS and CDR2 YFSETQ. V was pared by 4 bases and J by 0 bases, with 13 bases between. CDR3 length: 16 residues. The CDR3 coding sequence is TGCGCCAGCAGCCCGGGAACTAGACCGAACACCGGGGAGCTGTTTTTT. This sequence encodes CASSPGTRPNTGELFF.

The gene calls are TRBV2 and TRBJ2-2; 7 bases align to TRBD1. The germline V gene has CDR1 SNHLY and CDR2 FYNNEI. Trimming at V came to 7 bases and at J to 2 bases, leaving 10 bases not matched to a gene. CDR3 length equals 16 residues. This CDR3 reads CASTLSRTGNTGELFF. Written as DNA, the CDR3 is TGTGCCAGCACCCTTTCAAGGACAGGAAACACCGGGGAGCTGTTTTTT.

The chain couples TRBV7-2 to TRBJ1-4, with a weak D call TRBD1 (5 bases). Looked up from germline, CDR1 is SGHTA and CDR2 is FQGNSA. This CDR3 has 15 amino acids. V lost 5 bases, J lost 2 bases, and 12 bases lay in between. The CDR3 DNA sequence: TGTGCCAGCAGCCGCAGGGCCCTCACTAATGAAAAACTGTTTTTT. Its protein is CASSRRALTNEKLFF.

This clone was seen just once. The chain has TRBV4-2 and TRBJ1-2; 10 positions match TRBD1. J lost 7 bases, V lost 0 bases, and 5 bases had no gene match. Germline V lookup: CDR1 LGHNA, CDR2 YNFKEQ. CDR3 length: 15 amino acids. The CDR3 region has the DNA TGTGCCAGCAGCCAAGAGCGAGACAGGGGGCCTGGCTACACCTTC. It yields the protein CASSQERDRGPGYTF.

This clone has a handful of counts. J is TRBJ1-6 and V is TRBV14, with D possibly matching TRBD1 (6 bases). Germline-derived CDR1 and CDR2 are SGHDN and FVKESK. The CDR3 length is 13 residues. Trimming took off 4 bases at V and 7 bases at J, with 8 bases between the two ends. CDR3 in amino acids: CASSLDRNSPLHF. The CDR3 DNA reads TGTGCCAGCAGCCTGGACAGAAATTCACCCCTCCACTTT.

This clone was observed once. The J gene is TRBJ1-2, the V gene TRBV24-1, with D maybe TRBD1 (5 bases). Trimming shortened V by 5 bases and J by 5 bases, and 20 bases separated the two germline ends. The CDR3 is 16 amino acids. Germline V gene data show CDR1 as KGHDR and CDR2 as SFDVKD. In DNA, the CDR3 is TGTGCCACCAGTGCTTCCTCGGCCGGGACTGGGTATGGCTACACCTTC. Residues: CATSASSAGTGYGYTF.

Concerning this clone: An end of the junction differs from the germline gene, which may be a read error. This chain uses TRBV7-7 with TRBJ2-1; D might be TRBD2 (6 bases). The CDR3 loop spans 15 amino acids. In germline, CDR1 is SSHAT, CDR2 FNYEAQ (reference sequence). The CDR3 DNA reads TGTGCTAGCAGCCCCCGAGGGCTAGCGAACAATGAGCAGTTCTTC. It is translated as CASSPRGLANNEQFF.

This clone was observed once. The J gene is TRBJ2-1, the V gene TRBV6-1, with 10 bases that match TRBD2. With 4 bases clipped from V and 3 bases from J, the junction kept 6 bases outside the gene matches. Germline-derived CDR1 and CDR2 are MNHNS and SASEGT. The CDR3 totals 16 residues. CDR3 residues: CASSGRTSGIYNEQFF. CDR3 DNA: TGTGCCAGCAGTGGAAGGACTAGCGGAATCTACAATGAGCAGTTCTTC.

The V call is TRBV5-8, the J call TRBJ2-7; 9 bases map to TRBD2. CDR1 is SGHTS, CDR2 YDEGEE, per germline. V gave up 4 bases and J gave up 6 bases; unmatched junction bases: 11. The CDR3 extends over 15 amino acids. As DNA, the CDR3 is TGTGCCAGCAGCCTGCTCGGGCGGGAGGGCGGCGAGCAGTACTTC. Translated, it gives CASSLLGREGGEQYF.

This clone was counted a single time. The chain carries TRBV11-1 and TRBJ2-5; TRBD1 matches at 10 bases. CDR3 length equals 16 residues. Germline V gene sequence: CDR1 SGHAT, CDR2 FQDESV (reference sequence). The V segment lost 2 bases and the J segment 3 bases; nucleotides outside the gene matches: 6. The CDR3 loop reads CASSLMRTGGKETQYF. CDR3 nucleotides: TGTGCCAGCAGCTTAATGCGGACAGGGGGGAAAGAGACCCAGTACTTC.

The chain is built from TRBV7-3 and TRBJ2-7; a possible D gene is TRBD2 (5 bases). Germline V gene sequence: CDR1 SGHTA, CDR2 FQGTGA. This CDR3 contains 14 residues. The V end lost 5 bases, the J end lost 0 bases, and 11 bases lay between the germline ends. The CDR3 here is CASSPEADSYEQYF. CDR3 bases: TGTGCCAGCAGCCCGGAGGCCGACTCCTACGAGCAGTACTTC. The variable domain in full, with the rest retrieved from reference TRBV7-3 and TRBJ2-7, is GAGVSQTPSNKVTEKGKYVELRCDPISGHTALYWYRQSLGQGPEFLIYFQGTGAADDSGLPNDRFFAVRPEGSVSTLKIQRTERGDSAVYLCASSPEADSYEQYFGPGTRLTVT.

The chain uses TRBV5-5 and TRBJ2-2; D uncertain. The CDR3 loop spans 14 amino acids. V was trimmed by 0 bases and J by 3 bases, leaving 6 bases between them. In germline, CDR1 is SGHKS, CDR2 YYEKEE (reference sequence). CDR3 residues: CASSLAAYTGELFF. The CDR3 DNA is TGTGCCAGCAGCTTGGCCGCGTACACCGGGGAGCTGTTTTTT.

The CDR3 is CASRDSRGYGYTF. CDR3 nucleotides: TGTGCCAGCAGGGACAGTCGGGGCTATGGCTACACCTTC. V is TRBV2 and J is TRBJ1-2; a weak D match, TRBD1 (6 bases). This CDR3 has 13 amino acids. Trimming pared 6 bases from V and 4 bases from J, leaving 12 bases between. The germline CDR1 and CDR2 sequences are SNHLY and FYNNEI. Looking up the rest from reference TRBV2 and TRBJ1-2 gives the full variable domain: EPEVTQTPSHQVTQMGQEVILRCVPISNHLYFYWYRQILGQKVEFLVSFYNNEISEKSEIFDDQFSVERPDGSNFTLKIRSTKLEDSAMYFCASRDSRGYGYTFGSGTRLTVV.

The chain recombines TRBV2 with TRBJ1-4, with D perhaps TRBD1 (5 bases). There are 16 residues in the CDR3. With 6 bases removed from V and 3 bases from J, the gap between germline ends came to 17 bases. CDR1 and CDR2 from the germline V gene are SNHLY and FYNNEI. This CDR3 reads CASRLSRGGANEKLFF. The DNA for the CDR3 is TGTGCCAGCAGACTATCGCGGGGCGGGGCTAATGAAAAACTGTTTTTT.

The chain couples TRBV7-2 to TRBJ1-5; D may be TRBD1 (6 bases). The length of the CDR3 is 15 residues. Germline CDR1 and CDR2: SGHTA and FQGNSA. Trimming removed 5 bases at V and 6 bases at J, with 17 bases between. CDR3 nucleotides: TGTGCCAGCAGCCAAGGGGGTGTATTAGGTCAGCCCCAGCATTTT. Translated: CASSQGGVLGQPQHF.

The chain uses TRBV7-3 and TRBJ1-1, with 8 bases identical to TRBD1. The J segment lost 4 bases and the V segment lost 5 bases, leaving 6 bases of the junction unmatched. CDR1 and CDR2 (germline): SGHTA, FQGTGA. The CDR3 contains 14 residues. The CDR3 here is CASSPTGDGTEAFF. Written as DNA, the CDR3 is TGTGCCAGCAGCCCGACAGGGGACGGCACTGAAGCTTTCTTT.

The chain has TRBV6-5 and TRBJ2-7, with D maybe TRBD1 (6 bases). CDR3 length: 12 amino acids. Germline V gene data show CDR1 as MNHEY and CDR2 as SVGAGI. V was trimmed by 10 bases and J by 2 bases, leaving 12 bases between them. The CDR3, as DNA: TGTGCCACCAGGACAGCCACCTACGAGCAGTACTTC. This sequence encodes CATRTATYEQYF.

The chain has TRBV24-1 and TRBJ2-3; TRBD2 agrees at 10 bases. The CDR3 covers 17 residues. Trimming at V came to 3 bases and at J to 5 bases, leaving 10 bases not matched to a gene. Looked up from germline, CDR1 is KGHDR and CDR2 is SFDVKD. Here the CDR3 DNA reads TGTGCCACCAGTGATCTTTCCCTAGCGGGGGAAGGAGATACGCAGTATTTT. Translation gives CATSDLSLAGEGDTQYF.

The chain carries TRBV5-1 and TRBJ2-5, with 8 bases that match TRBD2. Per the germline V gene, CDR1 is SGHRS and CDR2 is YFSETQ. This CDR3 region has 16 residues. Trimming cost V 6 bases and J 2 bases; bases outside gene matches: 12. Here the CDR3 reads CASNGQGLGPQETQYF. Here the CDR3 DNA reads TGCGCCAGCAACGGTCAGGGACTAGGTCCACAAGAGACCCAGTACTTC.

The chain couples TRBV19 to TRBJ2-3, with D possibly TRBD1 on 6 matching bases. Germline CDR1 is LNHDA and CDR2 is SQIVND (reference sequence). The V end was cut by 6 bases, the J end by 2 bases, with 12 bases between. The CDR3 runs 14 residues. The DNA for the CDR3 is TGTGCCAGTAGAGTCCGGACAGCCACAGATACGCAGTATTTT. This codes for CASRVRTATDTQYF. The variable domain in full, with the rest retrieved from reference TRBV19 and TRBJ2-3, is DGGITQSPKYLFRKEGQNVTLSCEQNLNHDAMYWYRQDPGQGLRLIYYSQIVNDFQKGDIAEGYSVSREKKESFPLTVTSAQKNPTAFYLCASRVRTATDTQYFGPGTRLTVL.

The genes are TRBV4-3 and TRBJ2-1, with 15 bases lining up with TRBD2. From germline, CDR1 is LGHNA and CDR2 YSLEER. The CDR3 length is 19 residues. The ends lost 1 base at V and 6 bases at J; junction bases unmatched: 10. The CDR3 DNA follows: TGCGCCAGCAGCCAAGGACCGGGACTAGCGGGGGGATTCTCCAATGAGCAGTTCTTC. This codes for CASSQGPGLAGGFSNEQFF.

The chain couples TRBV6-5 to TRBJ2-7; 7 bases map to TRBD1. This CDR3 contains 14 residues. J was trimmed by 2 bases and V by 6 bases; bases with no gene match: 7. CDR1 MNHEY and CDR2 SVGAGI come from the germline V gene. The DNA of the CDR3 is TGTGCCAGCAGAGACGGCCAGGGGGCCTACGAGCAGTACTTC. This encodes CASRDGQGAYEQYF.